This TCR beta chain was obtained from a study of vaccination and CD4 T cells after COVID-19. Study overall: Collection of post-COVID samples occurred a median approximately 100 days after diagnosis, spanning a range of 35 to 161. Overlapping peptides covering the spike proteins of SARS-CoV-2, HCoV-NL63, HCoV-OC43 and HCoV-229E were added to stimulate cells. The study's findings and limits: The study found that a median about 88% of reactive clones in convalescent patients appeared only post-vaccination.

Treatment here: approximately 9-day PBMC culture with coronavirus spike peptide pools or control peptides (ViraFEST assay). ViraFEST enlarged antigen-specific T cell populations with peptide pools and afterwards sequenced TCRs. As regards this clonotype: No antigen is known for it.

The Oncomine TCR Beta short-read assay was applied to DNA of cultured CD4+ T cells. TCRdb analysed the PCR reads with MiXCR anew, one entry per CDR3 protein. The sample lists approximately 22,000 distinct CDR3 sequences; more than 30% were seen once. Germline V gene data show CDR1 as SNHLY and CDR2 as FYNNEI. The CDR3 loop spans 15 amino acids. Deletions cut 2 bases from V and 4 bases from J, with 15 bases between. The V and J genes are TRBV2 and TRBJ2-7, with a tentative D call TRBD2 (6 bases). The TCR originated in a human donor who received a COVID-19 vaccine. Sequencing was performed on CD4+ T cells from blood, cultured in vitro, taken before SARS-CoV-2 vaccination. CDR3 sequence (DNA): TGTGCCAGCAGTGAACCGTGGGACTCGGGATACGAGCAGTACTTC. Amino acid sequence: CASSEPWDSGYEQYF.